One sample yielded the 19 T cell receptor beta chains listed below, sequenced in a study of blood T cell repertoires in COVID-19. Method: immunoSEQ multiplex PCR; TCRdb's copy keeps in-frame clones and lacks some. Of a few hundred thousand clones listed, about 84% were seen once; the top ten hold nearly 7.5%. Sequencing used PBMCs or T cells enriched from blood (not recorded which). These receptors were obtained from a woman aged 40-49 years with acute COVID-19.

J is TRBJ1-4 and V is TRBV9, with D unresolved. The CDR3 runs 13 residues. CDR1 is SGDLS and CDR2 is YYNGEE in the germline V gene. V was shortened by 5 bases and J by 11 bases, with 16 bases between the two germline ends. In DNA form, the CDR3 reads TGTGCCAGCAGTACCCCCAACGACGGGAAACTGTTTTTT. Residues: CASSTPNDGKLFF.

The chain combines TRBV9 with TRBJ1-1, with D perhaps TRBD1 (5 bases). This CDR3 spans 14 amino acids. The germline V and J ends were trimmed by 4 bases and 8 bases, with 18 bases remaining between them. The germline V gene encodes CDR1 SGDLS and CDR2 YYNGEE. The CDR3 bases are TGTGCCAGCAGCCCCGGGGAGGGGAGTATAGAAGCTTTCTTT. The encoded protein is CASSPGEGSIEAFF.

The rearrangement links TRBV5-5 to TRBJ2-3, with D maybe TRBD1 (6 bases). The CDR3 covers 14 residues. The V end lost 1 base, the J end lost 5 bases, and 11 bases lay between the germline ends. Germline V gene sequence: CDR1 SGHKS, CDR2 YYEKEE (reference sequence). The CDR3 sequence: CASSLSQGGDTQYF. For the CDR3, the DNA is TGTGCCAGCAGCTTGTCACAGGGCGGAGATACGCAGTATTTT. Combining the CDR3 with reference TRBV5-5 and TRBJ2-3 gives the whole variable domain DAGVTQSPTHLIKTRGQQVTLRCSPISGHKSVSWYQQVLGQGPQFIFQYYEKEERGRGNFPDRFSARQFPNYSSELNVNALLLGDSALYLCASSLSQGGDTQYFGPGTRLTVL.

The rearrangement uses TRBV6-4 and TRBJ2-5; TRBD1 might be the D (5 bases). CDR3 length: 13 residues. Germline V gives CDR1 MRHNA, CDR2 SNTAGT. V lost 6 bases and J lost 4, with 12 bases in between. The CDR3 DNA reads TGTGCCAGCAGCCGAGACAGCAGAGAGACCCAGTACTTC. As protein: CASSRDSRETQYF.

The genes are TRBV6-5 and TRBJ2-7, with TRBD1 as a possible D gene (5 bases). CDR1 and CDR2 (germline): MNHEY, SVGAGI. V dropped 0 bases and J dropped 4 bases, with 13 bases sitting between them. The CDR3 has 15 amino acids. The CDR3 protein is CASSYSGALAYEQYF. CDR3 sequence (DNA): TGTGCCAGCAGTTACTCAGGGGCGCTGGCGTACGAGCAGTACTTC.

V is TRBV27 and J is TRBJ2-1, with D unclear. The CDR3 covers 16 residues. Trimming shortened V by 3 bases and J by 3 bases, and 15 bases separated the two germline ends. Germline V CDR1 and CDR2: MNHEY, SMNVEV (reference sequence). The CDR3: CASSLSLLGFYNEQFF. The DNA of the CDR3 is TGTGCCAGCAGTTTGTCCCTACTGGGCTTCTACAATGAGCAGTTCTTC.

For this clone: A junction boundary mismatches the germline segment, possibly from a read error. V gene TRBV2 combines with J gene TRBJ2-7; TRBD1 is a possible D gene (7 bases). The germline V gene has CDR1 SNHLY and CDR2 FYNNEI. The CDR3 sequence is 10 residues long. This CDR3 is CASSGGDRRF. CDR3 sequence (DNA): TGTGCCAGCAGTGGCGGGGACAGACGCTTC.

Points on this clone: Other DNA sequences in the same sample also yield this CDR3. The chain joins TRBV3-1 (or the pseudogene TRBV3-2) to TRBJ1-2, with D perhaps matching TRBD1 (5 bases). Trimming stripped 1 base from V and 4 bases from J, with 7 bases between. This CDR3 region has 13 residues. The germline gives CDR1 LGHDT, CDR2 YNNKEL (reference sequence). CDR3 sequence: CASSQGQSYGYTF. The CDR3 DNA reads as TGTGCCAGCAGCCAAGGACAGAGCTATGGCTACACCTTC.

This clone has a single count. This CDR3 reads CASSLDGRPSGNTIYF. The CDR3 coding sequence is TGTGCCAGCAGCTTGGATGGCCGTCCCTCTGGAAACACCATATATTTT. The V call is TRBV5-8, the J call TRBJ1-3, with no clear D. V lost 0 bases, J lost 0 bases, and 10 bases lay in between. The CDR3 runs to 16 residues. CDR1 SGHTS and CDR2 YDEGEE come from the germline V gene.

This clone occurred a few times. At the DNA level, this CDR3 is encoded by other sequences in the same sample as well. The CDR3 sequence: CASSQVRLGQGSYEQYF. CDR3 DNA sequence: TGCGCCAGCAGCCAAGTTAGGTTGGGACAGGGGTCCTACGAGCAGTACTTC. V is TRBV4-1 and J is TRBJ2-7; 10 bases agree with TRBD1. This CDR3 is built from 17 residues. The trim removed 1 base at V and 1 base at J, leaving 7 bases unmatched. The germline CDR1 and CDR2 sequences are MGHRA and YSYEKL.

V gene TRBV19 combines with J gene TRBJ2-7; no definite D call. V was cut by 4 bases and J by 3 bases, with 10 bases left in between. CDR3 length equals 13 residues. CDR1 and CDR2 from the germline V gene are LNHDA and SQIVND (reference sequence). DNA for the CDR3: TGTGCCAGTAGTAAGGCAGGCATCTACGAGCAGTACTTC. Residues: CASSKAGIYEQYF.

CDR3 region: CASSVGGGSLDTQYF. CDR3 coding DNA: TGTGCCAGCAGCGTAGGGGGGGGCAGTCTGGATACGCAGTATTTT. This chain connects TRBV9 to TRBJ2-3; D is perhaps TRBD2 (7 bases). Trimming took off 0 bases at V and 6 bases at J, with 14 bases between the two ends. The CDR3 has 15 residues. In germline, CDR1 is SGDLS, CDR2 YYNGEE. The variable domain in full, completed from reference TRBV9 and TRBJ2-3, reads DSGVTQTPKHLITATGQRVTLRCSPRSGDLSVYWYQQSLDQGLQFLIQYYNGEERAKGNILERFSAQQFPDLHSELNLSSLELGDSALYFCASSVGGGSLDTQYFGPGTRLTVL.

This rearrangement joins TRBV18 to TRBJ2-5, with 7 bases lining up with TRBD2. Germline CDR1 reads KGHSH; CDR2 reads LQKENI. This CDR3 is built from 14 residues. With 6 bases clipped from V and 5 bases from J, the junction kept 9 bases outside the gene matches. The CDR3 DNA reads TGTGCCAGCTCCGGCGGGAGTCCGGGGGAGACCCAGTACTTC. It is translated as CASSGGSPGETQYF.

The chain is built from TRBV7-2 and TRBJ2-7; 12 positions match TRBD2. CDR3 length equals 15 residues. Germline V gene sequence: CDR1 SGHTA, CDR2 FQGNSA. The V gene end was trimmed by 5 bases and the J gene end by 4 bases; junction bases not matched to a gene: 6. The CDR3: CASSPRLAGAYEQYF. The DNA of the CDR3 is TGTGCCAGCAGCCCTAGACTAGCGGGAGCTTACGAGCAGTACTTC.

V and J are TRBV18 and TRBJ2-7, with D perhaps matching TRBD1 (6 bases). V shed 6 bases and J shed 2 bases, with 17 bases lying between them. The CDR3 spans 15 residues. The germline CDR1 and CDR2 sequences are KGHSH and LQKENI. CDR3 in DNA: TGTGCCAGCTCTACCTCCGGGACATCCACCTACGAGCAGTACTTC. Translation gives CASSTSGTSTYEQYF.

The rearrangement joins TRBV5-5 to TRBJ1-4, with 7 nucleotides matching TRBD1. Germline V gene data show CDR1 as SGHKS and CDR2 as YYEKEE (reference sequence). Trimming at V came to 2 bases and at J to 6 bases, leaving 1 base not matched to a gene. CDR3 length: 13 amino acids. The CDR3 sequence is CASSLGQDEKLFF. In DNA form, the CDR3 reads TGTGCCAGCAGCTTAGGACAGGATGAAAAACTGTTTTTT.

The rearrangement uses TRBV6-2 or TRBV6-3 and TRBJ1-3; 7 bases agree with TRBD1. The CDR3 runs to 16 residues. Germline CDR1 reads MNHEY; CDR2 reads SVGEGT. V shed 2 bases, J shed 4 bases, and the junction held 8 bases outside the gene matches. Written as DNA, the CDR3 is TGTGCCAGCAGTTACCCTACAGGGGCAGGAGGAAACACCATATATTTT. It yields the protein CASSYPTGAGGNTIYF.

The chain joins TRBV27 to TRBJ2-2, with 7 bases matching TRBD1. This CDR3 region has 14 residues. CDR1 and CDR2 from the germline V gene are MNHEY and SMNVEV (reference sequence). V shed 2 bases and J 7 bases; nucleotides not matched to a gene: 4. The CDR3: CASSLQQGFGELFF. The CDR3 DNA reads as TGTGCCAGCAGTTTACAACAGGGGTTCGGGGAGCTGTTTTTT.

This chain joins TRBV5-1 and TRBJ2-1, with D perhaps TRBD1 (5 bases). CDR3 size: 12 residues. V was clipped by 0 bases and J by 10 bases, with 8 bases between them. The V gene's germline CDR1 is SGHRS and CDR2 YFSETQ. In nucleotides, the CDR3 is TGCGCCAGCAGCTTGGAGGGGTGGGAGCAGTTCTTC. This codes for CASSLEGWEQFF.